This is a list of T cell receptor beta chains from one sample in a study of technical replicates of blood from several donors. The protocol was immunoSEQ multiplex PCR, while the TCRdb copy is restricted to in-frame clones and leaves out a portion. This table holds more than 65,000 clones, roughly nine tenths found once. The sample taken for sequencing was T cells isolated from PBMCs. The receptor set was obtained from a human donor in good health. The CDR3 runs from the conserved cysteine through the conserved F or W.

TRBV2,CASGINTGELFF
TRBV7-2,CASSLDPGYNTQYF
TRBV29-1,CSADGAGWTEAFF
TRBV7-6,CATALASRRTDTQYF
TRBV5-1,CASSLAKLAGGSNTGELFF
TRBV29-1,CSGAGEGDEQYF
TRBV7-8,CASSLGRTEAFF
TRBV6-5,CASSYRIAGSYNEQFF
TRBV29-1,CSVRRGDHNEQFF
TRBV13,CASSPSGGNTEAFF
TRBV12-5,CASGTGGWTEAFF
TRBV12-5,CASGLTSGTGDSYEQYF
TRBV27,CASRHTSGRLDEQFF
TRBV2,CASSEISGRGSEQYF
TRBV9,CASSPTGGSSYNEQFF
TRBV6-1,CASSEAYRRDEKLFF
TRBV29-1,CSGANTGELFF
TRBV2,CASSADRGREGYTF
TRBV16,CASSQSGAGDQPQHF
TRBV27,CASSSLGGLTGELFF
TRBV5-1,CASSPQGGKDEQYF
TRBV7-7,CASSPGTSGDYLYNEQFF
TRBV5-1,CASTDSTNWRGEQFF
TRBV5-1,CASSFRLQETQYF
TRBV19,CASSPYLAGEGNEQFF
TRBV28,CASSTPGVPYGYTF
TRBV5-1,CASSLDSSGSPYEQYF
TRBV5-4,CASSAYSGMGTGELFF
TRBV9,CASSVGPGQGNQPQHF
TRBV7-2,CASSPTSGRDYEQYF
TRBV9,CASGTGGGTEAFF
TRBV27,CASSTGTSAYNEQFF
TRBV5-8,CVSSFGTASPISEKLFF